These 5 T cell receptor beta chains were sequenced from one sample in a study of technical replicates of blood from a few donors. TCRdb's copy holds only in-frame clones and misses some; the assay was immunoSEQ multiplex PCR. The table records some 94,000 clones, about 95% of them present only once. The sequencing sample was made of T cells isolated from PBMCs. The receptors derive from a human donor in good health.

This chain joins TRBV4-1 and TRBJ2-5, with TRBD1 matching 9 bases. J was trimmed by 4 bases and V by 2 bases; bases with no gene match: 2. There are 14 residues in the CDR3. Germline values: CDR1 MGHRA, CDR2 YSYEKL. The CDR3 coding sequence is TGCGCCAGCAGCCAACCGGGACAGGGAGAGACCCAGTACTTC. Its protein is CASSQPGQGETQYF.

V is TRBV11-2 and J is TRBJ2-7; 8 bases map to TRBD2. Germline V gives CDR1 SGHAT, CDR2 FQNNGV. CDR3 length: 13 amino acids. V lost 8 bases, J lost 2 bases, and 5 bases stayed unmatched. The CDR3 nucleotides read TGTGCCAGCTCTAGCGGGCCAACCTACGAGCAGTACTTC. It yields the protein CASSSGPTYEQYF.

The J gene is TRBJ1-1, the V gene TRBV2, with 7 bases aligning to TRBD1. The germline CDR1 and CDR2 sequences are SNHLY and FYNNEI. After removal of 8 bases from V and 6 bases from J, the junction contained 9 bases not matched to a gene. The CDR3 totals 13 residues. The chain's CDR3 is CASGQALGAEAFF. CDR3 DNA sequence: TGTGCCAGCGGACAGGCCCTTGGGGCTGAAGCTTTCTTT.

This CDR3 reads CASSLAMFTYEQYF. CDR3 nucleotide sequence: TGTGCCAGCAGCTTAGCTATGTTTACTTACGAGCAGTACTTC. The chain employs TRBV7-8 and TRBJ2-7; the D is unclear. Germline V gene lookup returns CDR1 SGHVS and CDR2 FQNEAQ. The CDR3 is made up of 14 amino acids. V lost 0 bases and J lost 4, with 10 bases in between.

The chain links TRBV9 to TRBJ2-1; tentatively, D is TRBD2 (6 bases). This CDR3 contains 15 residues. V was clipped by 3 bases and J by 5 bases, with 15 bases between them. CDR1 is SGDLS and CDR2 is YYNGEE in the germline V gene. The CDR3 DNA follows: TGTGCCAGCAGCGCCCGGGAGAATTTCCACAATGAGCAGTTCTTC. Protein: CASSARENFHNEQFF.